One and the same sample provided the 9 T cell receptor beta chains below, sequenced in a study of cytomegalovirus exposure and HLA in healthy donors. This PCR relied on a set of 60 Vbeta primers and 13 Jbeta primers. TCRdb keeps only in-frame clones here, not all; method: immunoSEQ multiplex PCR. The repertoire holds approximately 120,000 clones, about 73% seen once, with 3.5% to 5% in the top ten. Sequencing used PBMCs. These receptors were obtained from a woman in her forties or fifties in good health and CMV-seropositive.

This chain connects TRBV19 to TRBJ2-1; maybe TRBD2 (6 bases). The V gene lost 5 bases and the J gene lost 3 bases, with 8 bases spanning the gap. The CDR3 consists of 13 residues. Germline values: CDR1 LNHDA, CDR2 SQIVND (reference sequence). DNA of the CDR3: TGTGCCAGTAGTGTGGACTACTACAATGAGCAGTTCTTC. This codes for CASSVDYYNEQFF. Variable domain in full (rest from reference TRBV19 and TRBJ2-1): DGGITQSPKYLFRKEGQNVTLSCEQNLNHDAMYWYRQDPGQGLRLIYYSQIVNDFQKGDIAEGYSVSREKKESFPLTVTSAQKNPTAFYLCASSVDYYNEQFFGPGTRLTVL.

This chain joins TRBV7-6 and TRBJ2-7; TRBD1 agrees at 9 bases. Germline-derived CDR1 and CDR2 are SGHVS and FNYEAQ. The trim removed 5 bases at V and 4 bases at J, leaving 9 bases unmatched. The CDR3 spans 15 residues. The CDR3 region is CASSVQTGGRYEQYF. The CDR3 nucleotides are TGTGCCAGCAGCGTCCAAACAGGGGGCAGATACGAGCAGTACTTC.

This clone was seen just once. This chain's CDR3 is CASSGHLYEQYF. For the CDR3, the DNA is TGTGCCAGCAGTGGGCATCTCTACGAGCAGTACTTC. V usage is TRBV2 and J usage is TRBJ2-7; D is undetermined. The CDR3 extends over 12 amino acids. In germline, CDR1 is SNHLY, CDR2 FYNNEI. Trimming stripped 4 bases from V and 3 bases from J, with 7 bases between.

This clone was recorded once. J is TRBJ2-5 and V is TRBV18; D perhaps matches TRBD2 (6 bases). Germline CDR1 is KGHSH and CDR2 is LQKENI. V shed 0 bases and J shed 5 bases, with 10 bases lying between them. CDR3 size: 14 residues. CDR3 amino acids: CASSPPVRGETQYF. For the CDR3, the DNA is TGTGCCAGCTCACCACCAGTTCGGGGGGAGACCCAGTACTTC.

This chain joins TRBV7-8 and TRBJ2-7, with 11 bases that match TRBD2. Germline CDR1 SGHVS, CDR2 FQNEAQ. This CDR3 has 16 residues. V was pared by 5 bases and J by 2 bases, with 8 bases of the junction left unmatched. CDR3 in DNA: TGTGCCAGCAGCCCGGAACTAGCGGGGGTTACCTACGAGCAGTACTTC. This sequence encodes CASSPELAGVTYEQYF.

The genes are TRBV30 and TRBJ1-5; 9 bases map to TRBD1. The CDR3 has 14 amino acids. V gave up 5 bases and J gave up 4 bases; unmatched junction bases: 6. Germline V lookup: CDR1 GTSNPN, CDR2 SVGIG (reference sequence). CDR3 in amino acids: CAWGQGSPNQPQHF. CDR3 sequence (DNA): TGTGCCTGGGGACAGGGGTCCCCTAATCAGCCCCAGCATTTT.

The chain uses TRBV28 and TRBJ2-2, with D possibly being TRBD2 (6 bases). CDR1 and CDR2 (germline): MDHEN, SYDVKM. This CDR3 is 14 amino acids long. Trimming removed 11 bases at V and 0 bases at J, with 13 bases between. The DNA of the CDR3 is TGTGCCGGAGGGTGGGCCGCGAACACCGGGGAGCTGTTTTTT. Protein: CAGGWAANTGELFF.

V and J are TRBV9 and TRBJ1-2, with 9 bases lining up with TRBD1. Germline CDR1 SGDLS, CDR2 YYNGEE. The V and J ends lost 1 base and 7 bases, in that order; junction bases with no gene match: 5. The CDR3 covers 14 residues. The CDR3, as DNA: TGTGCCAGCAGCGTAAGGGACAGGGATCCTGGCTACACCTTC. This gives the protein CASSVRDRDPGYTF.

This clone was found once. The CDR3 DNA is TGTGCCAGTAGTGGAATCTTTGGGACAGGGGAGTTCACAGATACGCAGTATTTT. It specifies CASSGIFGTGEFTDTQYF. The V gene is TRBV19, the J gene TRBJ2-3; TRBD1 matches 10 bases. V shed 5 bases, J shed 2 bases, and the junction held 13 bases outside the gene matches. The CDR3 totals 18 residues. Germline V gene lookup returns CDR1 LNHDA and CDR2 SQIVND (reference sequence).